This is a list of T cell receptor beta chains from one sample in a study of cytotoxic CD8 clonotypes in ibrutinib-treated CLL. The data were produced by immunoSEQ multiplex PCR, yet TCRdb's version contains in-frame clones alone and is incomplete. Of about 32,000 clones detected, 71% appear once; the ten largest clones hold 16%. Specimen: PBMCs, collected at disease progression, from a patient treated with ibrutinib. The origin of the receptors is a human donor with chronic lymphocytic leukemia. The CDR3 runs from the conserved cysteine through the conserved F or W. D genes are given only for firm matches. Size is stated for part of the rows, as once, few or many counts, or as a class when the clone is expanded.

J: TRBJ2-1; size: .; D: TRBD2; V: TRBV9; DNA: TGTGCCAGCAGCCCCCCCGGGACTAGCGGTTACAATGAGCAGTTCTTC; CDR3: CASSPPGTSGYNEQFF
J: TRBJ2-3; size: .; D: .; V: TRBV19; DNA: TGTGCCAGTACCGGAGGGGGACTACACACAGATACGCAGTATTTT; CDR3: CASTGGGLHTDTQYF
J: TRBJ2-1; size: .; D: .; V: TRBV7-9; DNA: TGTGCCAGCAGCTTAGTCGGCGGGGTCTACAATGAGCAGTTCTTC; CDR3: CASSLVGGVYNEQFF
J: TRBJ1-2; size: .; D: TRBD1; V: TRBV11-2; DNA: TGTGCCAGCAGCTTGGGGGGACAGTGGGGCTATGGCTACACCTTC; CDR3: CASSLGGQWGYGYTF
J: TRBJ1-1; size: .; D: TRBD1; V: TRBV9; DNA: TGTGCCAGCAGCGCCAGGACAGGCGAAGCTTTCTTT; CDR3: CASSARTGEAFF
J: TRBJ1-5; size: once; D: TRBD1; V: TRBV7-4; DNA: TGTGCCAGCAGCCACAGGGGAACTGGTTATTTTTATAGCAATCAGCCCCAGCATTTT; CDR3: CASSHRGTGYFYSNQPQHF
J: TRBJ1-6; size: .; D: .; V: TRBV19; DNA: TGTGCCAGTAGTCCCACGCCCGGACCCCTCCACTTT; CDR3: CASSPTPGPLHF
J: TRBJ2-1; size: .; D: .; V: TRBV15; DNA: TGTGCCACCAAATCGTCGGCCTCCTACAATGAGCAGTTCTTC; CDR3: CATKSSASYNEQFF
J: TRBJ2-3; size: .; D: .; V: TRBV11-2; DNA: TGTGCCAGCAGCCCCCTGCGGGTCCTCACAGATACGCAGTATTTT; CDR3: CASSPLRVLTDTQYF
J: TRBJ2-3; size: .; D: .; V: TRBV27; DNA: TGTGCCAGCAGTCCGCAACCGGGACTTAGGAGTAGCACAGATACGCAGTATTTT; CDR3: CASSPQPGLRSSTDTQYF
J: TRBJ2-3; size: .; D: .; V: TRBV5-6; DNA: TGTGCCAGCAGCTTGCTTGGCGCAGATACGCAGTATTTT; CDR3: CASSLLGADTQYF
J: TRBJ2-3; size: .; D: .; V: TRBV5-4; DNA: TGTGCCAGCAGCTTGGACCTGACAGATACGCAGTATTTT; CDR3: CASSLDLTDTQYF
J: TRBJ2-1; size: .; D: .; V: TRBV6-1; DNA: TGTGCCAGCAGTGACCTCGCCGAAGACGGAAGGTTTGGCAATGAGCAGTTCTTC; CDR3: CASSDLAEDGRFGNEQFF
J: TRBJ2-7; size: .; D: .; V: TRBV29-1; DNA: TGCAGCGTGAACCAGGGAAGGTCGGGGGAGCAGTACTTC; CDR3: CSVNQGRSGEQYF
J: TRBJ2-3; size: .; D: .; V: TRBV6-6; DNA: TGTGCCAGCCGAGGGGAAGCTAGCACAGATACGCAGTATTTT; CDR3: CASRGEASTDTQYF
J: TRBJ2-6; size: .; D: .; V: TRBV5-4; DNA: TGTGCCAGCAGCCCACAGGGTGCCCCTGGGGCCAACGTCCTGACTTTC; CDR3: CASSPQGAPGANVLTF
J: TRBJ2-1; size: .; D: TRBD2; V: TRBV15; DNA: TGTGCCACCAGCAGAGGAGCGGGGGGGACTAATGAGCAGTTCTTC; CDR3: CATSRGAGGTNEQFF
J: TRBJ1-4; size: .; D: .; V: TRBV7-9; DNA: TGTGCCAGCAGCTGGGACCCGGCCGCTAATGAAAAACTGTTTTTT; CDR3: CASSWDPAANEKLFF
J: TRBJ2-1; size: .; D: TRBD2; V: TRBV7-8; DNA: TGTGCCAGCAGCTTATTAGGCGGGGGAAGCTACAATGAGCAGTTCTTC; CDR3: CASSLLGGGSYNEQFF
J: TRBJ1-6; size: few; D: .; V: TRBV19; DNA: TGTGCCAGTAGTATCGTGGCAGCTCCTAATTCACCCCTCCACTTT; CDR3: CASSIVAAPNSPLHF
J: TRBJ2-5; size: .; D: TRBD1; V: TRBV11-2; DNA: TGTGCCAGCAGCGCACCGACAGGGTTTCAAGAGACCCAGTACTTC; CDR3: CASSAPTGFQETQYF
J: TRBJ2-7; size: .; D: TRBD1; V: TRBV11-3; DNA: TGTGCCAGCAGCTTGGGCAGGGGGCAGAAGAAGCAGTACTTC; CDR3: CASSLGRGQKKQYF
J: TRBJ2-7; size: .; D: TRBD2; V: TRBV10-2; DNA: TGCGCCAGCAGTGGACTAGCGGGGGGAAGCCGGGAGCAGTACTTC; CDR3: CASSGLAGGSREQYF
J: TRBJ2-1; size: .; D: .; V: TRBV11-1; DNA: TGTGCCAGCAGCTTAGAGGGCCAAAAATACAATGAGCAGTTCTTC; CDR3: CASSLEGQKYNEQFF
J: TRBJ1-3; size: .; D: .; V: TRBV7-6; DNA: TGTGCCAGCAGCCCTTTGGACTCTGGAAACACCATATATTTT; CDR3: CASSPLDSGNTIYF
J: TRBJ2-3; size: .; D: TRBD2; V: TRBV5-1; DNA: TGCGCCAGCAGCCAGGGACTAGCGGGGACCTCAGATACGCAGTATTTT; CDR3: CASSQGLAGTSDTQYF
J: TRBJ1-6; size: few; D: .; V: TRBV6-4; DNA: TGTGCCAGCAGTGGCTCCGGGGAGTGGAATTCACCCCTCCACTTT; CDR3: CASSGSGEWNSPLHF
J: TRBJ2-3; size: .; D: .; V: TRBV5-4; DNA: TGTGCCAGCAGCTTCCGGCACGCAGATACGCAGTATTTT; CDR3: CASSFRHADTQYF
J: TRBJ2-3; size: .; D: .; V: TRBV7-8; DNA: TGTGCCAGCAGCTTAGTCTGGGAGAACACAGATACGCAGTATTTT; CDR3: CASSLVWENTDTQYF
J: TRBJ2-1; size: .; D: .; V: TRBV5-1; DNA: TGCGCCAGCAGACGGGACACTGGCCCCTACAATGAGCAGTTCTTC; CDR3: CASRRDTGPYNEQFF
J: TRBJ2-7; size: .; D: .; V: TRBV19; DNA: TGTGCCAGTAGTATGGGGGCCCACGAGCAGTACTTC; CDR3: CASSMGAHEQYF
J: TRBJ1-5; size: .; D: .; V: TRBV6-6; DNA: TGTGCCAGCAGCCAACTAGGACACAGGGAGGGTCAGCCCCAGCATTTT; CDR3: CASSQLGHREGQPQHF
J: TRBJ1-6; size: .; D: .; V: TRBV5-1; DNA: TGCGCCAGCAGCTTGGACGGACTCAATTCACCCCTCCACTTT; CDR3: CASSLDGLNSPLHF
J: TRBJ1-2; size: many; D: .; V: TRBV2; DNA: TGTGCCAGCAGCTTCGAAAGTGGCTACACCTTC; CDR3: CASSFESGYTF
J: TRBJ2-1; size: .; D: .; V: TRBV10-1; DNA: TGCGCCAGCAGTGAGTCAAGTGAGCAGTTCTTC; CDR3: CASSESSEQFF
J: TRBJ1-4; size: .; D: .; V: TRBV19; DNA: TGTGCCAGTAGGAGGACCAGCGCAACTAATGAAAAACTGTTTTTT; CDR3: CASRRTSATNEKLFF
J: TRBJ2-1; size: once; D: .; V: TRBV9; DNA: TGTGCCAGCAGCGATACTACCCGGCGCACGGCCTACAATGAGCAGTTCTTC; CDR3: CASSDTTRRTAYNEQFF
J: TRBJ2-3; size: .; D: .; V: TRBV2; DNA: TGTGCCAGCAGTGAAGCGCCGGGTGGGAGGTATTTT; CDR3: CASSEAPGGRYF